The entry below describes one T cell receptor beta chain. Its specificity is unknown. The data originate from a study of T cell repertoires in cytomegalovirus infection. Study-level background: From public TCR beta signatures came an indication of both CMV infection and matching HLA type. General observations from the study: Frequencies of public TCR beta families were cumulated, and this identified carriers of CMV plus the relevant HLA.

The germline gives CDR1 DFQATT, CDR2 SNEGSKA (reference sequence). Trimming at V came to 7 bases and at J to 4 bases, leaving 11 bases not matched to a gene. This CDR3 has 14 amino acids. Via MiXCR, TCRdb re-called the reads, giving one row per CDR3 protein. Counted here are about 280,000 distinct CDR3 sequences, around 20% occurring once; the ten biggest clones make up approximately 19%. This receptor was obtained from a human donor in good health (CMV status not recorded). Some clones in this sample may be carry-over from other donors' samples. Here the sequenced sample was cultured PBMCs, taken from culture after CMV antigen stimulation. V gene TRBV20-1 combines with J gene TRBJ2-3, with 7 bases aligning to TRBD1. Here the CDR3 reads CSVNRDRLPDTQYF. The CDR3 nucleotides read TGCAGTGTAAACCGGGACAGACTCCCAGATACGCAGTATTTT.